The sequence of this TCR beta chain was determined in a study of control samples from healthy donors and cancer patients. Measured with immunoSEQ multiplex PCR; TCRdb has only the in-frame clones, and not every one. The sample lists fewer than 65,000 clones, 80% occurring once. This clone was counted once. CDR3 length: 17 amino acids. CDR1 SGHTA and CDR2 FQGNSA come from the germline V gene. V was shortened by 5 bases and J by 2 bases, with 19 bases between the two germline ends. This TCR was recovered from a man in his 70s in good health. This sequence joins TRBV7-2 and TRBJ1-5, with D perhaps matching TRBD1 (6 bases). Sequencing used blood. CDR3 sequence reads: CASSPRDTYFGNQPQHF. DNA of the CDR3: TGTGCCAGCAGCCCCCGGGACACCTATTTTGGCAATCAGCCCCAGCATTTT.